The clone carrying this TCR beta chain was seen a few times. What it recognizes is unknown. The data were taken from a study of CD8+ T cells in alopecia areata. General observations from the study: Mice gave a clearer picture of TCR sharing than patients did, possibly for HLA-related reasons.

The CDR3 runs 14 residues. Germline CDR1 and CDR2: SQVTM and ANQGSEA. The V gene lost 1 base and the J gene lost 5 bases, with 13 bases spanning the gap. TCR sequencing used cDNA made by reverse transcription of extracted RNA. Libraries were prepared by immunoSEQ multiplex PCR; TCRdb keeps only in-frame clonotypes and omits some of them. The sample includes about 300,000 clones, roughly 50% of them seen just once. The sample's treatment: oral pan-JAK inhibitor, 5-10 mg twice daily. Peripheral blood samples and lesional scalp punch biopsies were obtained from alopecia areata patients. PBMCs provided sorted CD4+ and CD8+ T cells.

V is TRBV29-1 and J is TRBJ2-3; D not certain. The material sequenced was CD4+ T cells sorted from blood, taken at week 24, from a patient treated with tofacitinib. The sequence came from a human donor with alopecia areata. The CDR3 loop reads CSVEGGSVIDTQYF. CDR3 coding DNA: TGCAGCGTTGAAGGGGGTTCAGTAATAGATACGCAGTATTTT.